The 21 T cell receptor beta chains given below trace back to one sample, sequenced in a study of cytomegalovirus exposure and HLA in healthy donors. Both 60 Vbeta primers and 13 Jbeta primers went into the PCR. TCRdb keeps only in-frame clones here, not all; method: immunoSEQ multiplex PCR. Found here are 90,000 to 110,000 clones, about 78% of them singletons; the top ten hold around 1.3%. Sequences were obtained from PBMCs. These TCRs come from a man between 25 and 39 years old in good health and CMV-seronegative.

This clone has only a few counts. The gene calls are TRBV5-1 and TRBJ1-1; maybe TRBD1 (6 bases). CDR3 length equals 16 residues. Germline CDR1 reads SGHRS; CDR2 reads YFSETQ. V was pared by 0 bases and J by 6 bases, with 18 bases between. The CDR3 spells CASSLDVLGATPEAFF. In DNA form, the CDR3 reads TGCGCCAGCAGCTTGGATGTCCTGGGGGCGACCCCTGAAGCTTTCTTT.

V gene TRBV18 combines with J gene TRBJ2-7, with D possibly TRBD1 on 6 matching bases. V was trimmed by 3 bases and J by 2 bases, leaving 14 bases between them. Per the germline V gene, CDR1 is KGHSH and CDR2 is LQKENI. The CDR3 has 15 amino acids. CDR3 sequence: CASSPTGTNPYEQYF. The CDR3 DNA reads as TGTGCCAGCTCACCTACCGGGACAAACCCCTACGAGCAGTACTTC.

A note on this clone: One end of the junction is discordant with germline, which a read error may explain. V gene TRBV7-8 combines with J gene TRBJ2-3; D may be TRBD1 (6 bases). Germline V gene sequence: CDR1 SGHVS, CDR2 FQNEAQ. The CDR3 length is 14 residues. In nucleotides, the CDR3 is TGTGCTAGCAGCCACAGGGTGGGCACAGATACGCAGTATTTT. Residues: CASSHRVGTDTQYF.

The chain combines TRBV4-1 with TRBJ2-7; 7 nucleotides agree with TRBD2. Looked up from germline, CDR1 is MGHRA and CDR2 is YSYEKL. Unmatched junction bases numbered 7, after V lost 0 bases and J lost 2 bases. The CDR3 covers 16 residues. CDR3 sequence (DNA): TGCGCCAGCAGCCAAGAGGAGACTAGCTCCACCTACGAGCAGTACTTC. This sequence encodes CASSQEETSSTYEQYF.

The sample holds a few counts of this clone. The V and J genes are TRBV19 and TRBJ2-5; possible D gene TRBD2, 6 bases. Germline V gene sequence: CDR1 LNHDA, CDR2 SQIVND (reference sequence). CDR3 size: 16 residues. V was pared by 3 bases and J by 8 bases, with 22 bases between. CDR3 in amino acids: CASSMRMVAAPDTQYF. The CDR3 DNA reads as TGTGCCAGTAGTATGAGGATGGTAGCGGCCCCTGATACCCAGTACTTC.

The gene calls are TRBV15 and TRBJ2-2, with a tentative D call TRBD1 (5 bases). CDR1 is LNHNV, CDR2 YYDKDF, per germline (reference sequence). The V end lost 6 bases, the J end lost 4 bases, and 9 bases lay between the germline ends. This CDR3 is 13 amino acids long. In nucleotides, the CDR3 is TGTGCCACCAGTCGACAGTCCACCGGGGAGCTGTTTTTT. Translated: CATSRQSTGELFF.

This clone occurred once. This chain joins TRBV9 and TRBJ2-3, with 8 nucleotides matching TRBD1. Germline V gene data show CDR1 as SGDLS and CDR2 as YYNGEE. This CDR3 is built from 16 residues. V lost 0 bases and J lost 0; bases outside the gene matches: 3. The CDR3 coding sequence is TGTGCCAGCAGCGTAGGACAGGGGTCTAGCACAGATACGCAGTATTTT. It is translated as CASSVGQGSSTDTQYF.

The rearrangement joins TRBV11-2 to TRBJ1-6, with D unresolved. This CDR3 has 13 amino acids. CDR1 is SGHAT, CDR2 FQNNGV, per germline. V was clipped by 8 bases and J by 7 bases, with 12 bases between them. CDR3 protein: CASRWTENSPLHF. Written as DNA, the CDR3 is TGTGCCAGCCGATGGACTGAGAATTCACCCCTCCACTTT.

The chain carries TRBV5-6 and TRBJ1-2; D is unresolved. V was trimmed by 4 bases and J by 9 bases, leaving 13 bases between them. Germline V gene sequence: CDR1 SGHDT, CDR2 YYEEEE. The CDR3 spans 12 residues. CDR3 residues: CASSTSGSRYTF. CDR3 coding DNA: TGTGCCAGCAGCACCTCGGGGTCGCGCTACACCTTC.

The CDR3 reads CASSRAGGSYEQYF. The CDR3 DNA reads as TGTGCCAGTAGTCGCGCGGGGGGATCCTACGAGCAGTACTTC. This chain connects TRBV19 to TRBJ2-7; TRBD2 agrees at 8 bases. The CDR3 is made up of 14 amino acids. With V trimmed by 5 bases and J by 1 base, 4 bases remained unmatched. Germline V gene sequence: CDR1 LNHDA, CDR2 SQIVND (reference sequence).

The CDR3 spells CASSLARTSGRVLWEQFF. DNA of the CDR3: TGTGCCAGCAGCTTAGCGCGAACTAGCGGGAGGGTCCTCTGGGAGCAGTTCTTC. The V gene is TRBV7-8, the J gene TRBJ2-1, with 13 bases identical to TRBD2. CDR3 length equals 18 residues. CDR1 is SGHVS, CDR2 FQNEAQ, per germline. Trimming cost V 0 bases and J 10 bases; bases outside gene matches: 12.

This clone appeared a few times. This chain connects TRBV27 to TRBJ1-1; perhaps TRBD1 as D (5 bases). Germline V gives CDR1 MNHEY, CDR2 SMNVEV (reference sequence). The CDR3 sequence is 14 residues long. V was pared by 10 bases and J by 6 bases, with 21 bases between. The CDR3 sequence is CATKTGGSYSEAFF. The DNA for the CDR3 is TGTGCCACAAAGACGGGGGGGAGTTACTCTGAAGCTTTCTTT.

The rearrangement links TRBV18 to TRBJ2-7, with TRBD1 identical over 8 bases. Germline CDR1 KGHSH, CDR2 LQKENI. V dropped 5 bases and J dropped 5; count of bases not matched to a gene: 8. The CDR3 has 14 amino acids. For the CDR3, the DNA is TGTGCCAGCTCAACACGGACAGGGAGCGACGAGCAGTACTTC. Protein sequence: CASSTRTGSDEQYF.

The rearrangement joins TRBV6-1 to TRBJ1-1; 8 bases align to TRBD1. The CDR3 loop spans 12 amino acids. V dropped 7 bases and J dropped 7; count of bases not matched to a gene: 5. Germline CDR1 and CDR2: MNHNS and SASEGT. CDR3 DNA: TGTGCCAGCACACAGGGGGGGGGTGAAGCTTTCTTT. Amino acids: CASTQGGGEAFF.

The genes are TRBV29-1 and TRBJ2-7, with D perhaps matching TRBD2 (6 bases). The V gene lost 4 bases and the J gene lost 1 base, with 14 bases spanning the gap. Germline CDR1 and CDR2: SQVTM and ANQGSEA. This CDR3 has 14 residues. The CDR3 loop is CSVGGVEDSYEQYF. In DNA form, the CDR3 reads TGCAGCGTTGGGGGGGTCGAAGATTCCTACGAGCAGTACTTC.

The gene calls are TRBV19 and TRBJ1-5, with a possible D match to TRBD1 (6 bases). This CDR3 is 12 amino acids long. V was shortened by 7 bases and J by 4 bases, with 8 bases between the two germline ends. CDR1 is LNHDA and CDR2 is SQIVND in the germline V gene (reference sequence). The DNA of the CDR3 is TGTGCCAGTAACAGGGTTAATCAGCCCCAGCATTTT. Residues: CASNRVNQPQHF.

This clone has just a few counts. The chain couples TRBV9 to TRBJ1-4; D is unresolved. CDR1 is SGDLS, CDR2 YYNGEE, per germline. This CDR3 comprises 12 residues. V was clipped by 3 bases and J by 6 bases, with 6 bases between them. The CDR3 here is CASSGADEKLFF. In DNA, the CDR3 is TGTGCCAGCAGCGGGGCTGATGAAAAACTGTTTTTT.

The chain employs TRBV15 and TRBJ2-3; perhaps TRBD1 as D (6 bases). This CDR3 contains 14 residues. Germline V gives CDR1 LNHNV, CDR2 YYDKDF (reference sequence). With 2 bases removed from V and 6 bases from J, the gap between germline ends came to 12 bases. The CDR3 region has the DNA TGTGCCACCAGCAGATTAGAAAGGGGGGATACGCAGTATTTT. Residues: CATSRLERGDTQYF.

This clone came up a few times. V usage is TRBV7-2 and J usage is TRBJ2-7, with D perhaps matching TRBD2 (7 bases). Germline values: CDR1 SGHTA, CDR2 FQGNSA. V lost 3 bases, J lost 7 bases, and 13 bases lay in between. The CDR3 has 13 amino acids. DNA for the CDR3: TGTGCCAGCAGCTTTGGGGGGGCGTGGGAGCAGTACTTC. Its protein product is CASSFGGAWEQYF.

The chain is built from TRBV18 and TRBJ2-1; 14 positions agree with TRBD2. With V trimmed by 4 bases and J by 8 bases, 4 bases remained unmatched. The germline CDR1 and CDR2 sequences are KGHSH and LQKENI. This CDR3 has 15 residues. CDR3 residues: CASSRGTSGGHEQFF. The CDR3 bases are TGTGCCAGCTCACGGGGGACTAGCGGGGGTCATGAGCAGTTCTTC.

The chain carries TRBV6-5 and TRBJ1-2; 7 bases fit TRBD1. Germline V gene data show CDR1 as MNHEY and CDR2 as SVGAGI. The ends lost 5 bases at V and 4 bases at J; junction bases unmatched: 7. This CDR3 is built from 14 residues. CDR3 DNA sequence: TGTGCCAGCAGTACACTACAGGGGCCCTATGGCTACACCTTC. Its translation: CASSTLQGPYGYTF.